This T cell receptor (beta chain) was recovered during a study of blood T cell repertoires in COVID-19. Turning to the study itself: The origin of the acute and convalescent COVID-19 samples was the United States, Italy and Spain. T cells, B-cell-depleted T cells, or PBMCs provided the cDNA or gDNA that served as material.

The germline CDR1 and CDR2 sequences are SNHLY and FYNNEI. The CDR3 extends over 15 amino acids. J lost 1 base, V lost 5 bases, and 4 bases had no gene match. In the authors' workflow: The authors estimated nucleated cell counts from reference gene primer amplification. Using immunoSEQ multiplex PCR, the repertoire was profiled, and TCRdb retains in-frame clones only, with some absent. V and J calls and clone size follow that table, whereas D and trimming were derived from the DNA. The sample carries more than 250,000 clones, over 75% recorded once. Sequencing input: peripheral blood. The sequence was obtained from a human donor in a cohort sampled during active COVID-19. The V call is TRBV2, the J call TRBJ1-5; 8 nucleotides align to TRBD1. CDR3: CASSKGQASNQPQHF. The CDR3 DNA is TGTGCCAGCAGTAAGGGACAGGCGAGCAATCAGCCCCAGCATTTT.